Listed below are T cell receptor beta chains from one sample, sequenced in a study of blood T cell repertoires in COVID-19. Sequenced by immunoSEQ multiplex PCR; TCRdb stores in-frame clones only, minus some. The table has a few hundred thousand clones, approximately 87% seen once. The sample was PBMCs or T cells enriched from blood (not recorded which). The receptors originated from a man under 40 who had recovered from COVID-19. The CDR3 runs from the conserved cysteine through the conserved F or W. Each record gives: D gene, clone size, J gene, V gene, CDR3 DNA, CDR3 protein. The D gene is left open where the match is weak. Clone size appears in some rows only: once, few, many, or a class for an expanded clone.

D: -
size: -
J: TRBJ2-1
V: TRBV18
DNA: TGTGCCAGCTCTCGCAATGAGCAGTTCTTC
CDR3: CASSRNEQFF

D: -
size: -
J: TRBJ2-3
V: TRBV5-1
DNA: TGCGCCAGCAGCTTGGATTCCGGGAGTGATACGCAGTATTTT
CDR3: CASSLDSGSDTQYF

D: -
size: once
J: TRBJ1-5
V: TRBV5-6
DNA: TGTGCCAGCAGCTTGGGGACAGCCAATCAGCCCCAGCATTTT
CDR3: CASSLGTANQPQHF

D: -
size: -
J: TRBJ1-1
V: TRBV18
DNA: TGTGCCAGCTCGGCACAGGCAGGGGAAGCTTTCTTT
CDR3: CASSAQAGEAFF

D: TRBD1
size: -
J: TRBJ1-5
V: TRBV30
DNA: TGTGCCTGGAGTCGCTCCGGGACAGGGGGCTCTCAGCCCCAGCATTTT
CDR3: CAWSRSGTGGSQPQHF

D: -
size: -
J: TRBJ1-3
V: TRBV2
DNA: TGTGCCAGCAGTGAGGGCCAGGGGTTCTCTGGAAACACCATATATTTT
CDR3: CASSEGQGFSGNTIYF

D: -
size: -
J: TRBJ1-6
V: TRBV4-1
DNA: TGCGCCAGCAGCCAAGATCATATCGGGAGGGCTTTGTCAGGTTCACCCCTCCACTTT
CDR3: CASSQDHIGRALSGSPLHF

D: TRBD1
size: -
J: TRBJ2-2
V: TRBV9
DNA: TGTGCCAGCAGCCTAGACAGGGGGCCCGGGGAGCTGTTTTTT
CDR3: CASSLDRGPGELFF

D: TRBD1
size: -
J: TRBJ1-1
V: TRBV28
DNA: TGTGCCAGCAGTGGGACAGGCCCGAACACTGAAGCTTTCTTT
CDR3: CASSGTGPNTEAFF

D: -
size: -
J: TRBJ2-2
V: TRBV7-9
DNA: TGTGCCAGCAGCAGACATCAGAACACCGGGGAGCTGTTTTTT
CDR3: CASSRHQNTGELFF

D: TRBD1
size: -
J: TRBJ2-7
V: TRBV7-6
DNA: TGTGCCAGCAGCTCAAGACAGGGGGCGGAGGGATGGGGATACGAGCAGTACTTC
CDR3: CASSSRQGAEGWGYEQYF

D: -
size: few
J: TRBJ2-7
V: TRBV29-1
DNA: TGCAGCGTTGAAGGCGTGGAGAGGGAGCAGTACTTC
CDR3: CSVEGVEREQYF

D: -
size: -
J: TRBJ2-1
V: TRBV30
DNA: TGTGCCTGGACTCCGAGAGGGCCAGGTGAGCAGTTCTTC
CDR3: CAWTPRGPGEQFF

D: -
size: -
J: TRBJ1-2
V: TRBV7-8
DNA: TGTGCCAGCAGCCGCGTAGGGGGTTTCGACTATGGCTACACCTTC
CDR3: CASSRVGGFDYGYTF

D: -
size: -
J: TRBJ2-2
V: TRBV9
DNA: TGTGCCAGCAGCGTCCTTCAGGGAGGCGGGGCCGGGGAGCTGTTTTTT
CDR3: CASSVLQGGGAGELFF

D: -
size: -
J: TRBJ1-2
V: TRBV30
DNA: TGTGCCTGGTCCTCATGGCGGAGGAGCTATGGCTACACCTTC
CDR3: CAWSSWRRSYGYTF

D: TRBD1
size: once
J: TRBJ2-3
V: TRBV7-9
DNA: TGTGCCAGCAGCGGAGGAGGAACAGGGGGAGAAGGTAGAGATACGCAGTATTTT
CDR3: CASSGGGTGGEGRDTQYF

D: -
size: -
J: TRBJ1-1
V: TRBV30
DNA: TGTGCCTGGAGTGTACGGGGGAACACTGAAGCTTTCTTT
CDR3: CAWSVRGNTEAFF

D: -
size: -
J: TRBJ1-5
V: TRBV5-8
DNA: TGTGCCAGCAGCTTGGAGCATCAGCCCCAGCATTTT
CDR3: CASSLEHQPQHF

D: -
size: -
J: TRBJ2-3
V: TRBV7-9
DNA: TGTGCCAGCAGCTTAGCGGCCCGCTCAGATACGCAGTATTTT
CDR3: CASSLAARSDTQYF

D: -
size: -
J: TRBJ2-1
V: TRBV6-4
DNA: TGTGCCAGCAGTGACAGTCTTAAGGGGAATGAGCAGTTCTTC
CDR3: CASSDSLKGNEQFF

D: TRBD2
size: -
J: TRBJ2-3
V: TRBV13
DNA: TGTGCCAGCAGCTTAGGGACTAGCGGGCACACAGATACGCAGTATTTT
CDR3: CASSLGTSGHTDTQYF

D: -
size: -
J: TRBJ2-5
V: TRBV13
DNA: TGTGCCAGCAGCTCAGGCCTTCGGGAGACCCAGTACTTC
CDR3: CASSSGLRETQYF

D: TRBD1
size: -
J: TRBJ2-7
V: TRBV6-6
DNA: TGTGCCAGCAGCCGACAGGGCTTCTACGAGCAGTACTTC
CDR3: CASSRQGFYEQYF

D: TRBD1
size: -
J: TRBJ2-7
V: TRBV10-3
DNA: TGTGCCATCTCCCCCCGGGACAGGGCCTACGAGCAGTACTTC
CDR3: CAISPRDRAYEQYF

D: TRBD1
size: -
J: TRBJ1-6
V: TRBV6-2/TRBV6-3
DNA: TGTGCCAGCAGTACCGACAGGGAAGGGCATTCACCCCTCCACTTT
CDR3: CASSTDREGHSPLHF

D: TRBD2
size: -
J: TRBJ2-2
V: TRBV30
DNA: TGTGCCTGGCTGGGACTAGCGGTCGGGGAGCTGTTTTTT
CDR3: CAWLGLAVGELFF

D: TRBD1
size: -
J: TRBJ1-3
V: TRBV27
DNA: TGTGCCAGCAGTCAGGGGGGCGGAAACACCATATATTTT
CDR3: CASSQGGGNTIYF

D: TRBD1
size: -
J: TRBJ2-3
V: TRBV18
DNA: TGTGCCAGCTCCCCCAAACAGGGGCTGGCAGATACGCAGTATTTT
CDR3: CASSPKQGLADTQYF

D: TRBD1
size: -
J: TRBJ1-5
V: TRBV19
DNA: TGTGCCAGTAGTATAGGGGACAGGGGCTCCTATCAGCCCCAGCATTTT
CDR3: CASSIGDRGSYQPQHF

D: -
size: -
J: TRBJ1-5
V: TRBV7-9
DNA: TGTGCCAGCAGCCCGGCCTCGGACTTTAGCAATCAGCCCCAGCATTTT
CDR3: CASSPASDFSNQPQHF

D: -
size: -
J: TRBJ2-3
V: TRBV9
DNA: TGTGCCAGCAGTCCAGCGACCCGGGATACGCAGTATTTT
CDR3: CASSPATRDTQYF

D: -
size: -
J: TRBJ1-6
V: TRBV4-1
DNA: TGCGCCAGCAGCCAAGATTGGGCTAATTCACCCCTCCACTTT
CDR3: CASSQDWANSPLHF

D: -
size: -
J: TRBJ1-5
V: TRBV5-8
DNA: TGTGCCAGCAGCTGGAATCAACAGGACAGTCAGCCCCAGCATTTT
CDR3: CASSWNQQDSQPQHF

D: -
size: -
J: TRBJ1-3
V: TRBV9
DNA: TGTGGCAGCAGCGTAGGGCCGGGAAACACCATATATTTT
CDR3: CGSSVGPGNTIYF

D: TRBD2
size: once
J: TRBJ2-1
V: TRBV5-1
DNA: TGCGCCAGCAGCTTGTCTAGCGGGGGCTACAATGAGCAGTTCTTC
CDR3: CASSLSSGGYNEQFF

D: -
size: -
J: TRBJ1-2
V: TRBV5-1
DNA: TGCGCCAGCAGCTTGGGGCAGGTCGACGGCTACACCTTC
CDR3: CASSLGQVDGYTF

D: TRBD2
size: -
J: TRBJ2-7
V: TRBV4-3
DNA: TGCGCCAGCAGCCAAGGGTTTGCCGCGGGGGGATCCTACGAGCAGTACTTC
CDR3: CASSQGFAAGGSYEQYF

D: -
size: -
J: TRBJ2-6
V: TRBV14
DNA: TGTGCCAGCAGCCAAGAACATTGGAACGTCCTGACTTTC
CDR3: CASSQEHWNVLTF

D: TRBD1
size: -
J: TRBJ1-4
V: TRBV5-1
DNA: TGCGCCAGCAGCTGGACAGGGAATAATGAAAAACTGTTTTTT
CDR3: CASSWTGNNEKLFF

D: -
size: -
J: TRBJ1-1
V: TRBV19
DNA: TGTGCCAGTAGTCGACAGTTTGAAGCTTTCTTT
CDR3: CASSRQFEAFF